This T cell receptor (beta chain) was sequenced for a study of graft-versus-host responses after intestinal transplantation. Regarding this clone: Antigen specificity is unknown.

This CDR3 contains 14 residues. The germline V gene encodes CDR1 LGHNA and CDR2 YNFKEQ. Unmatched junction bases numbered 4, after V lost 5 bases and J lost 1 base. TCRdb keeps only in-frame clones here, not all; method: immunoSEQ multiplex PCR. The repertoire holds about 93,000 clones, with just under 95% as singletons. The source of this sequence is a human donor who received an intestinal transplant. This rearrangement joins TRBV4-2 to TRBJ2-7, with 8 bases matching TRBD2. The sequencing here drew on unstimulated CD8+ T cells sorted from spleen or lymph node cells, taken before intestinal transplant. Here the CDR3 DNA reads TGTGCCAGCAGCACGACTAGCGAGTCCTACGAGCAGTACTTC. The encoded protein is CASSTTSESYEQYF.